The 31 T cell receptor beta chains below all came from one sample that was sequenced in a study of identical twins. Each CDR3 protein is one row after TCRdb ran MiXCR on the 5' RACE reads. Of about 700,000 distinct CDR3 sequences listed, around 8.6% are singletons. This sample also appeared in a second study, on yellow fever vaccine responses in identical twins.

The material sequenced was PBMCs. These receptors came from a woman under 30 in good health.

This clonotype has at least ten counts. The rearrangement links TRBV7-8 to TRBJ2-7; D uncertain. Germline loops: CDR1 SGHVS, CDR2 FQNEAQ. There are 13 residues in the CDR3. Trimming took 5 bases from V and 8 from J, leaving 16 bases between them. In DNA, the CDR3 is TGTGCCAGCAGCCAATCCGCGGACGGCAAGCAGTACTTC. It codes for CASSQSADGKQYF.

The table lists this clonotype with a few counts. DNA for the CDR3: TGTGCCAGCAGCCGCGGGACTAGCGGAATCTCCTACAATGAGCAGTTCTTC. Its translation is CASSRGTSGISYNEQFF. The chain recombines TRBV6-1 with TRBJ2-1; 11 positions agree with TRBD2. The V gene end was trimmed by 6 bases and the J gene end by 0 bases; junction bases not matched to a gene: 7. Germline V gene lookup returns CDR1 MNHNS and CDR2 SASEGT. The CDR3 is 17 amino acids.

This clonotype was seen a handful of times. The rearrangement uses TRBV28 and TRBJ1-5; D is unclear. This CDR3 region has 14 residues. V lost 5 bases to trimming and J lost 0 bases, with 8 bases between them. Germline assignment: CDR1 MDHEN and CDR2 SYDVKM. The chain's CDR3 is CASSLDISNQPQHF. The CDR3 region has the DNA TGTGCCAGCAGTCTCGACATTAGCAATCAGCCCCAGCATTTT.

This clonotype was counted ten times or more. The junction does not match germline at one end; this may be a read error. The rearrangement joins TRBV28 to TRBJ2-7, with 9 bases matching TRBD1. This CDR3 spans 15 amino acids. CDR1 and CDR2 from the germline V gene are MDHEN and SYDVKM. Here the CDR3 DNA reads TGTGCCAGCAGCTTATATGGGACAGGGACCTACGAGCAGTACTTC. The encoded protein is CASSLYGTGTYEQYF. The variable domain in full, completed from reference TRBV28 and TRBJ2-7, reads DVKVTQSSRYLVKRTGEKVFLECVQDMDHENMFWYRQDPGLGLRLIYFSYDVKMKEKGDIPEGYSVSREKKERFSLILESASTNQTSMYLCASSLYGTGTYEQYFGPGTRLTVT.

For the CDR3, the DNA is TGCGCCAGCAGCCAAGATAGCGGGGGGGCTCACGAGCAGTACTTC. Its protein is CASSQDSGGAHEQYF. V is TRBV4-1 and J is TRBJ2-7; 11 nucleotides match TRBD2. Looked up from germline, CDR1 is MGHRA and CDR2 is YSYEKL. There are 15 residues in the CDR3. V lost 0 bases to trimming and J lost 5 bases; unmatched junction nucleotides: 3.

V usage is TRBV27 and J usage is TRBJ2-3, with TRBD2 matching 7 bases. Trimming took 0 bases from V and 2 from J; bases not matched to a gene: 8. Germline-derived CDR1 and CDR2 are MNHEY and SMNVEV (reference sequence). The CDR3 is 17 residues long. CDR3 nucleotide sequence: TGTGCCAGCAGTTTATCCGCTAGCGGACCGATCACAGATACGCAGTATTTT. It codes for CASSLSASGPITDTQYF.

A few counts support this clonotype. The CDR3 protein is CASSAGTGFQPQHF. CDR3 DNA sequence: TGTGCCAGCAGTGCCGGGACAGGGTTTCAGCCCCAGCATTTT. This chain links TRBV12-3 or TRBV12-4 with TRBJ1-5; TRBD1 agrees at 9 bases. This CDR3 has 14 residues. Unmatched junction bases numbered 5, after V lost 5 bases and J lost 6 bases.

The chain links TRBV6-2 or TRBV6-3 to TRBJ2-3, with D perhaps TRBD2 (5 bases). V gave up 3 bases and J gave up 4 bases, with 11 bases separating them. This CDR3 has 14 residues. Germline-derived CDR1 and CDR2 are MNHEY and SVGEGT. The CDR3 spells CASSYRVRADTQYF. Here the CDR3 DNA reads TGTGCCAGCAGTTATCGTGTGCGGGCAGATACGCAGTATTTT.

This clonotype was seen repeatedly, ten times or more. The genes are TRBV12-3 or TRBV12-4 and TRBJ2-1, with 7 bases that match TRBD2. The CDR3 contains 15 residues. J gave up 3 bases and V 7 bases, and 9 bases lay outside the gene matches. In DNA, the CDR3 is TGTGCCAGCAACCCCTCCGGGGGGATCTACAATGAGCAGTTCTTC. Translated: CASNPSGGIYNEQFF.

This clonotype was counted a few times. The V and J genes are TRBV15 and TRBJ2-3; D ambiguous. There are 13 residues in the CDR3. V was pared by 8 bases and J by 2 bases, with 11 bases between. Germline assignment: CDR1 LNHNV and CDR2 YYDKDF (reference sequence). The CDR3 DNA is TGTGCCACCCGGATAAGCCCCACAGATACGCAGTATTTT. Translating gives CATRISPTDTQYF.

This sequence joins TRBV11-1 and TRBJ2-2; 11 bases fit TRBD1. V was pared by 6 bases and J by 3 bases, with 9 bases of the junction left unmatched. This CDR3 region has 17 residues. In germline, CDR1 is SGHAT, CDR2 FQDESV (reference sequence). CDR3 protein: CASSFTPGQGDTGELFF. The CDR3 nucleotides are TGTGCCAGCAGTTTTACACCGGGACAGGGGGACACCGGGGAGCTGTTTTTT.

This sequence joins TRBV24-1 and TRBJ2-5; a weak D match, TRBD2 (6 bases). V was shortened by 1 base and J by 1 base, with 12 bases between the two germline ends. Germline CDR1 reads KGHDR; CDR2 reads SFDVKD. The CDR3 consists of 16 residues. The CDR3 nucleotides are TGTGCCACCAGTGATTTCGAGGGAGGAGTCCAAGAGACCCAGTACTTC. Protein: CATSDFEGGVQETQYF.

This clonotype has a count of ten or more. V usage is TRBV7-9 and J usage is TRBJ2-7; D is unclear. Trimming removed 1 base at V and 3 bases at J, with 7 bases between. There are 13 residues in the CDR3. Germline V gene data show CDR1 as SEHNR and CDR2 as FQNEAQ (reference sequence). DNA of the CDR3: TGTGCCAGCAGCTTAGACTTATACTACGAGCAGTACTTC. This translates into CASSLDLYYEQYF.

The chain carries TRBV6-5 and TRBJ2-1, with 10 bases aligning to TRBD1. With 0 bases clipped from V and 2 bases from J, the junction kept 4 bases outside the gene matches. The CDR3 spans 17 residues. CDR1 MNHEY and CDR2 SVGAGI come from the germline V gene. The CDR3 nucleotides read TGTGCCAGCAGTTACTCCGGGACAGGGGTAACCTACAATGAGCAGTTCTTC. It yields the protein CASSYSGTGVTYNEQFF.

The table lists this clonotype with a few counts. This sequence joins TRBV6-2 or TRBV6-3 and TRBJ2-1, with 10 bases aligning to TRBD2. This CDR3 comprises 16 residues. V dropped 7 bases and J dropped 4; count of bases not matched to a gene: 10. Germline V gene data show CDR1 as MNHEY and CDR2 as SVGEGT. In DNA, the CDR3 is TGTGCCAGCACCGAAGGGGGACTAGCGCGATACAATGAGCAGTTCTTC. It specifies CASTEGGLARYNEQFF.

In this sample, this clonotype turned up a few times. CDR3 loop: CASSTQTGNHYGYTF. CDR3 sequence (DNA): TGTGCCAGCAGCACTCAGACAGGAAACCACTATGGCTACACCTTC. The chain combines TRBV7-2 with TRBJ1-2, with a possible D match to TRBD1 (6 bases). V gave up 5 bases and J gave up 3 bases, with 16 bases separating them. The length of the CDR3 is 15 residues. Germline CDR1 reads SGHTA; CDR2 reads FQGNSA.

This clonotype was seen a handful of times. The chain links TRBV12-3 or TRBV12-4 to TRBJ2-1, with TRBD2 matching 7 bases. CDR3 length: 13 amino acids. Trimming removed 8 bases from V and 4 bases from J; junction bases left unmatched: 5. CDR3 residues: CASLTSPYNEQFF. CDR3 in DNA: TGTGCCAGCCTGACTAGCCCTTACAATGAGCAGTTCTTC.

This clonotype was seen a handful of times. This rearrangement joins TRBV29-1 to TRBJ2-1; TRBD2 agrees at 13 bases. V lost 3 bases, J lost 1 base, and 9 bases stayed unmatched. CDR1 and CDR2 (germline): SQVTM, ANQGSEA. The CDR3 totals 18 residues. The CDR3 DNA reads as TGCAGCGTTGACAGGACTAGCGGGAGAGGGGGTTCCTACAATGAGCAGTTCTTC. This gives the protein CSVDRTSGRGGSYNEQFF.

This clonotype occurred many times. The chain employs TRBV5-6 and TRBJ2-3, with 7 bases matching TRBD1. The CDR3 is 17 residues long. CDR1 and CDR2 from the germline V gene are SGHDT and YYEEEE. The V gene end was trimmed by 0 bases and the J gene end by 2 bases; junction bases not matched to a gene: 9. Here the CDR3 reads CASSLAKGTAATDTQYF. CDR3 nucleotides: TGTGCCAGCAGCTTGGCTAAAGGGACAGCAGCCACAGATACGCAGTATTTT.

This chain uses TRBV29-1 with TRBJ2-3; TRBD2 might be the D (5 bases). The CDR3 is 14 amino acids. Trimming removed 2 bases from V and 0 bases from J, with 9 bases in between. CDR1 is SQVTM, CDR2 ANQGSEA, per germline. CDR3 nucleotides: TGCAGCGTTGAATCGGGGTCAAGCACAGATACGCAGTATTTT. Translation: CSVESGSSTDTQYF.

The genes are TRBV18 and TRBJ1-6; unclear D gene. Trimming pared 6 bases from V and 7 bases from J, leaving 13 bases between. This CDR3 has 14 amino acids. Germline V CDR1 and CDR2: KGHSH, LQKENI. The CDR3 is CASSRIGENSPLHF. The CDR3 bases are TGTGCCAGCTCTAGAATTGGAGAAAATTCACCCCTCCACTTT.

The chain employs TRBV12-3 or TRBV12-4 and TRBJ1-2; 8 bases align to TRBD1. The junction had 14 bases not matched to a gene; V was cut back by 6 bases and J by 5 bases. CDR3 length: 16 amino acids. The CDR3 spells CASRTGGSGPRYGYTF. CDR3 nucleotide sequence: TGTGCCAGCAGAACAGGGGGGAGCGGCCCTCGTTATGGCTACACCTTC.

The V call is TRBV6-5, the J call TRBJ2-1; 13 nucleotides agree with TRBD2. The CDR3 length is 17 residues. The junction had 8 bases not matched to a gene; V was cut back by 2 bases and J by 7 bases. Per the germline V gene, CDR1 is MNHEY and CDR2 is SVGAGI. CDR3 in amino acids: CASSYHLGTSGTNEQFF. The DNA for the CDR3 is TGTGCCAGCAGTTACCATCTGGGGACTAGCGGGACGAATGAGCAGTTCTTC.

The chain carries TRBV27 and TRBJ2-7; 8 bases map to TRBD2. The CDR3 has 12 residues. The V segment lost 11 bases and the J segment 6 bases; nucleotides outside the gene matches: 9. Germline V CDR1 and CDR2: MNHEY, SMNVEV (reference sequence). This CDR3 reads CAAVGLAGEQYF. The CDR3, as DNA: TGTGCCGCCGTGGGCCTAGCGGGCGAGCAGTACTTC.

At least ten counts were recorded for this clonotype. This chain connects TRBV12-3 or TRBV12-4 to TRBJ2-7; no definite D call. The CDR3 length is 12 residues. The germline V and J ends were trimmed by 3 bases and 6 bases, with 9 bases remaining between them. CDR3 protein: CASSLVGSEQYF. The CDR3 nucleotides read TGTGCCAGCAGTTTGGTTGGTTCCGAGCAGTACTTC.

The chain combines TRBV5-1 with TRBJ2-3, with D tentatively TRBD2 (5 bases). CDR1 is SGHRS, CDR2 YFSETQ, per germline. The germline V and J ends were trimmed by 4 bases and 1 base, with 16 bases remaining between them. The CDR3 runs to 16 residues. CDR3 sequence (DNA): TGCGCCAGCAGCCTCCGGGTACTAGTGGGCACAGATACGCAGTATTTT. It yields the protein CASSLRVLVGTDTQYF.

The table lists this clonotype with a few counts. The chain uses TRBV3-1 and TRBJ2-2; D could derive from TRBD1 or TRBD2 (5 bases each). Germline loops: CDR1 LGHDT, CDR2 YNNKEL (reference sequence). V lost 7 bases to trimming and J lost 2 bases, with 11 bases between them. This CDR3 has 14 amino acids. CDR3: CASNHGDNTGELFF. The CDR3, as DNA: TGTGCCAGCAACCATGGGGACAACACCGGGGAGCTGTTTTTT.

This clonotype was picked up many times. The chain joins TRBV7-2 to TRBJ2-7, with 11 nucleotides matching TRBD1. CDR1 and CDR2 (germline): SGHTA, FQGNSA. The CDR3 is made up of 16 amino acids. V shed 1 base and J 2 bases; nucleotides not matched to a gene: 4. As DNA, the CDR3 is TGTGCCAGCAGCTTAGGTCGGGGACAGGGGGCCTACGAGCAGTACTTC. Translation gives CASSLGRGQGAYEQYF.

V gene TRBV5-1 combines with J gene TRBJ2-1; D is possibly TRBD1 (5 bases). The CDR3 sequence is 15 residues long. With 0 bases removed from V and 4 bases from J, the gap between germline ends came to 11 bases. CDR1 SGHRS and CDR2 YFSETQ come from the germline V gene. The CDR3 reads CASSLASGWYNEQFF. The DNA for the CDR3 is TGCGCCAGCAGCTTGGCGTCAGGGTGGTACAATGAGCAGTTCTTC.

The rearrangement links TRBV12-3 or TRBV12-4 to TRBJ2-5, with a tentative D call TRBD1 (5 bases). This CDR3 is built from 15 residues. The germline V and J ends were trimmed by 3 bases and 1 base, with 12 bases remaining between them. CDR3 DNA sequence: TGTGCCAGCAGTTTTCATCAGACAGTCCAAGAGACCCAGTACTTC. Protein sequence: CASSFHQTVQETQYF.

This clonotype was counted at least ten times. The CDR3 region is CSVERAGLANNEQFF. Here the CDR3 DNA reads TGCAGCGTTGAACGGGCGGGACTAGCCAACAATGAGCAGTTCTTC. V usage is TRBV29-1 and J usage is TRBJ2-1; TRBD2 matches 9 bases. CDR3 length: 15 residues. Germline values: CDR1 SQVTM, CDR2 ANQGSEA. Trimming cost V 2 bases and J 5 bases; bases outside gene matches: 7.